Below are 27 T cell receptor beta chains sequenced from a single sample in a study of blood T cell repertoires in COVID-19. Some clones are missing from TCRdb's copy, which holds only in-frame ones; the method was immunoSEQ multiplex PCR. Here the sample spans 70,000 or so clones, about four fifths being singletons. The specimen sequenced was peripheral blood. The origin of the receptors is a human donor in a cohort sampled during active COVID-19.

The V gene is TRBV27, the J gene TRBJ2-1; possibly TRBD1 for D (6 bases). This CDR3 has 16 residues. The germline V and J ends were trimmed by 5 bases and 3 bases, with 17 bases remaining between them. Germline CDR1 and CDR2: MNHEY and SMNVEV (reference sequence). The CDR3, as DNA: TGTGCCAGCAGTAACACCGGGACACGGGTCTACAATGAGCAGTTCTTC. This codes for CASSNTGTRVYNEQFF.

The V call is TRBV28, the J call TRBJ2-1; possible D gene TRBD2, 6 bases. The germline V gene has CDR1 MDHEN and CDR2 SYDVKM. V gave up 7 bases and J gave up 0 bases, with 10 bases separating them. The CDR3 is made up of 14 amino acids. CDR3 DNA sequence: TGTGCCAGCACCGCGGGATACTCCTACAATGAGCAGTTCTTC. It translates to CASTAGYSYNEQFF.

This clone was detected once. V gene TRBV9 combines with J gene TRBJ2-7; 8 bases agree with TRBD2. The CDR3 runs to 15 residues. The trim removed 0 bases at V and 7 bases at J, leaving 9 bases unmatched. The V gene's germline CDR1 is SGDLS and CDR2 YYNGEE. CDR3 DNA sequence: TGTGCCAGCAGCGTAGGTTCTCGGGAGGGGGGAGAGCAGTACTTC. Its translation: CASSVGSREGGEQYF.

CDR3 in amino acids: CASSQGALYDGTEAFF. DNA for the CDR3: TGTGCCAGCAGCCAAGGGGCCCTTTATGATGGCACTGAAGCTTTCTTT. The V gene is TRBV3-1 (or the pseudogene TRBV3-2), the J gene TRBJ1-1; D gene ambiguous. Germline CDR1 LGHDT, CDR2 YNNKEL (reference sequence). The CDR3 length is 16 residues. V lost 1 base, J lost 4 bases, and 16 bases lay in between.

Points on this clone: The junction and the germline gene differ at one end; a read error may be behind it. The rearrangement links TRBV25-1 to TRBJ2-5; TRBD2 matches 7 bases. This CDR3 is 16 amino acids long. In germline, CDR1 is MGHDK, CDR2 SYGVNS. CDR3 nucleotides: TGTGCCAGCAGTGAATGGAGCGGGACCGGGGGAGAGGCCCAGTACTTC. Protein: CASSEWSGTGGEAQYF.

This chain connects TRBV12-5 to TRBJ2-2; 13 bases are a match to TRBD2. CDR3 size: 17 residues. The V and J ends lost 4 bases and 2 bases, in that order; junction bases with no gene match: 4. From germline, CDR1 is LGHNT and CDR2 FRNRAP. The CDR3 bases are TGTGCTAGTGGTTCCGGACTAGCGGGGGTTAACACCGGGGAGCTGTTTTTT. This gives the protein CASGSGLAGVNTGELFF.

CDR3 DNA sequence: TGTGCCAGCGGTTACAGAGCCATGAACACTGAAGCTTTCTTT. Translation: CASGYRAMNTEAFF. The chain is built from TRBV2 and TRBJ1-1, with unresolved D. Trimming shortened V by 8 bases and J by 0 bases, and 13 bases separated the two germline ends. The CDR3 is made up of 14 amino acids. Germline V gene sequence: CDR1 SNHLY, CDR2 FYNNEI.

The rearrangement links TRBV30 to TRBJ2-5, with a possible D match to TRBD1 (5 bases). The CDR3 totals 13 residues. With 4 bases removed from V and 5 bases from J, the gap between germline ends came to 14 bases. The germline gives CDR1 GTSNPN, CDR2 SVGIG (reference sequence). The CDR3 DNA reads as TGTGCCTGGAATCTAGGGGTCAGGGAGACCCAGTACTTC. It codes for CAWNLGVRETQYF.

The chain is built from TRBV15 and TRBJ1-1, with TRBD1 identical over 9 bases. The CDR3 has 13 residues. Germline CDR1 and CDR2: LNHNV and YYDKDF (reference sequence). V lost 3 bases and J lost 5; bases outside the gene matches: 1. The CDR3 loop reads CATSRDRGTEAFF. The CDR3 coding sequence is TGTGCCACCAGCAGGGACAGGGGAACTGAAGCTTTCTTT. The full variable domain, its missing parts supplied by reference TRBV15 and TRBJ1-1, is DAMVIQNPRYQVTQFGKPVTLSCSQTLNHNVMYWYQQKSSQAPKLLFHYYDKDFNNEADTPDNFQSRRPNTSFCFLDIRSPGLGDTAMYLCATSRDRGTEAFFGQGTRLTVV.

The rearrangement links TRBV6-2 or TRBV6-3 to TRBJ1-1; 7 bases fit TRBD1. Per germline, CDR1 MNHEY and CDR2 SVGEGT. CDR3 size: 15 residues. Trimming removed 6 bases from V and 6 bases from J; junction bases left unmatched: 13. The CDR3 bases are TGTGCCAGCAGCGTAGGCGACAGGGTGAGCGCTGAAGCTTTCTTT. Protein product: CASSVGDRVSAEAFF.

This sequence joins TRBV6-6 and TRBJ1-2; a possible D gene is TRBD1 (5 bases). V lost 7 bases and J lost 6, with 18 bases in between. The germline V gene encodes CDR1 MNHNY and CDR2 SVGAGI (reference sequence). The CDR3 covers 14 residues. The CDR3 is CASTDGGRGNGYTF. The DNA for the CDR3 is TGTGCCAGCACCGACGGGGGGAGAGGCAATGGCTACACCTTC.

This rearrangement joins TRBV27 to TRBJ2-7; 7 nucleotides align to TRBD2. The CDR3 consists of 13 residues. The germline CDR1 and CDR2 sequences are MNHEY and SMNVEV (reference sequence). With 5 bases clipped from V and 3 bases from J, the junction kept 4 bases outside the gene matches. CDR3 nucleotide sequence: TGTGCCAGCAGTCTCCCGGGGGGCTACGAGCAGTACTTC. Amino acid sequence: CASSLPGGYEQYF.

The chain has TRBV24-1 and TRBJ2-3; D may be TRBD1 (5 bases). The V end lost 9 bases, the J end lost 0 bases, and 12 bases lay between the germline ends. The CDR3 totals 14 residues. The germline CDR1 and CDR2 sequences are KGHDR and SFDVKD. The CDR3 loop reads CATSLTASTDTQYF. In DNA, the CDR3 is TGTGCCACCTCTTTGACAGCGAGCACAGATACGCAGTATTTT.

This clone was recorded a few times. The rearrangement uses TRBV5-8 and TRBJ2-1; 10 bases match TRBD1. The CDR3 has 16 amino acids. V was clipped by 0 bases and J by 5 bases; unmatched bases: 5. The germline gives CDR1 SGHTS, CDR2 YDEGEE. The CDR3 reads CASSLARGQGDNEQFF. DNA of the CDR3: TGTGCCAGCAGCTTGGCCAGAGGACAGGGGGACAATGAGCAGTTCTTC.

This chain links TRBV10-3 with TRBJ1-5, with TRBD1 matching over 7 bases. Germline-derived CDR1 and CDR2 are ENHRY and SYGVKD. V shed 8 bases and J 4 bases; nucleotides not matched to a gene: 11. The CDR3 loop spans 15 amino acids. CDR3 sequence reads: CAIGEGQGENQPQHF. Here the CDR3 DNA reads TGTGCCATCGGCGAAGGGCAGGGGGAAAATCAGCCCCAGCATTTT.

This chain joins TRBV28 and TRBJ2-7; 10 nucleotides line up with TRBD1. Per the germline V gene, CDR1 is MDHEN and CDR2 is SYDVKM. V trimming: 1 base; J trimming: 4 bases; junction bases outside the gene matches: 4. The CDR3 covers 15 residues. CDR3 DNA sequence: TGTGCCAGCAGTTTATTCGGGACAGGGGCGTACGAGCAGTACTTC. Its translation is CASSLFGTGAYEQYF.

This clone was seen only once. V is TRBV5-1 and J is TRBJ2-1; TRBD2 agrees at 10 bases. Germline loops: CDR1 SGHRS, CDR2 YFSETQ. This CDR3 comprises 15 residues. Trimming cost V 0 bases and J 7 bases; bases outside gene matches: 4. CDR3 loop: CASSLESGRANEQFF. For the CDR3, the DNA is TGCGCCAGCAGCTTGGAGAGCGGGAGGGCGAATGAGCAGTTCTTC.

The gene calls are TRBV6-5 and TRBJ2-3; D gene unclear. This CDR3 has 16 residues. V was trimmed by 0 bases and J by 2 bases, leaving 12 bases between them. Germline loops: CDR1 MNHEY, CDR2 SVGAGI. CDR3 DNA sequence: TGTGCCAGCAGTTACTCGCGTATGGTATCCACAGATACGCAGTATTTT. Translating gives CASSYSRMVSTDTQYF.

The genes are TRBV27 and TRBJ2-2; D remains ambiguous. CDR3 length: 14 residues. V was trimmed by 3 bases and J by 5 bases, leaving 10 bases between them. CDR1 and CDR2 (germline): MNHEY, SMNVEV (reference sequence). The chain's CDR3 is CASSFSLWTGELFF. The DNA for the CDR3 is TGTGCCAGCAGTTTTAGCCTCTGGACCGGGGAGCTGTTTTTT.

The chain joins TRBV9 to TRBJ1-2; D not resolved. The CDR3 loop spans 13 amino acids. The germline V and J ends were trimmed by 0 bases and 5 bases, with 8 bases remaining between them. CDR1 is SGDLS, CDR2 YYNGEE, per germline. The CDR3, as DNA: TGTGCCAGCAGCGTAGTGGAGGGTTATGGCTACACCTTC. Translation gives CASSVVEGYGYTF.

This clone was picked up one time. The V call is TRBV6-2 or TRBV6-3, the J call TRBJ2-7, with 7 nucleotides matching TRBD1. The CDR3 covers 17 residues. V lost 6 bases and J lost 3; bases outside the gene matches: 17. Germline V gene lookup returns CDR1 MNHEY and CDR2 SVGEGT. In nucleotides, the CDR3 is TGTGCCAGCAGCCCCCTCCTCTTAGGACAGGTCCACTACGAGCAGTACTTC. Translating gives CASSPLLLGQVHYEQYF.

The rearrangement links TRBV25-1 to TRBJ2-7; weak D call: TRBD1 (5 bases). Germline CDR1 reads MGHDK; CDR2 reads SYGVNS. Trimming took off 2 bases at V and 0 bases at J, with 11 bases between the two ends. The CDR3 extends over 15 amino acids. The CDR3 DNA sequence: TGTGCCAGCAGTGAAACAGGTCCCTTCTCCTACGAGCAGTACTTC. Translated: CASSETGPFSYEQYF.

This clone was seen more than once but under ten times. This chain joins TRBV19 and TRBJ2-7, with D possibly matching TRBD2 (6 bases). The CDR3 has 15 amino acids. Germline V gene lookup returns CDR1 LNHDA and CDR2 SQIVND (reference sequence). Trimming took off 4 bases at V and 9 bases at J, with 22 bases between the two ends. The CDR3 spells CASSTQAGVPVGQYF. The DNA for the CDR3 is TGTGCCAGTAGTACACAAGCGGGCGTTCCAGTCGGGCAGTACTTC.

The table lists this clone with a few counts. This chain uses TRBV28 with TRBJ1-5, with a tentative D call TRBD1 (5 bases). The ends were cut back, 4 bases at V and 8 bases at J, with 12 bases in the middle. CDR3 size: 13 residues. Germline V CDR1 and CDR2: MDHEN, SYDVKM. The CDR3 loop reads CASSWEGQKPQHF. The CDR3 bases are TGTGCCAGCAGTTGGGAGGGGCAGAAGCCCCAGCATTTT.

This sequence joins TRBV7-9 and TRBJ1-6, with a possible D match to TRBD1 (5 bases). The CDR3 has 15 residues. Trimming left V 8 bases short and J 5 bases short, with 16 bases between. The V gene's germline CDR1 is SEHNR and CDR2 FQNEAQ (reference sequence). The CDR3 reads CASAGRGVNNSPLHF. The CDR3 DNA follows: TGTGCCAGCGCGGGACGCGGGGTAAATAATTCACCCCTCCACTTT.

The V and J genes are TRBV11-2 and TRBJ1-3; TRBD1 matches at 10 bases. The ends lost 5 bases at V and 4 bases at J; junction bases unmatched: 5. Germline V lookup: CDR1 SGHAT, CDR2 FQNNGV. The CDR3 totals 15 residues. CDR3 bases: TGTGCCAGCAGCCCCGGGACAGGGGTCGGAAACACCATATATTTT. This codes for CASSPGTGVGNTIYF.

This chain connects TRBV2 to TRBJ2-2; D possibly corresponds to TRBD2 (6 bases). The CDR3 extends over 15 amino acids. V was pared by 6 bases and J by 5 bases, with 16 bases between. The germline V gene has CDR1 SNHLY and CDR2 FYNNEI. The CDR3 DNA sequence: TGTGCCAGCAGGGAGGAGGGAGTAGTAACCGGGGAGCTGTTTTTT. Translating it yields CASREEGVVTGELFF.